This paragraph covers one T cell receptor beta chain sequence. The sample belongs to a study of blood T cell repertoires in COVID-19. TCRdb's copy holds only in-frame clones and misses some; the assay was immunoSEQ multiplex PCR. Here the sample spans about 110,000 clones, about 80% being singletons. CDR1 is MDHEN, CDR2 SYDVKM, per germline. The CDR3 loop spans 12 amino acids. The sequencing sample was made of peripheral blood. This TCR was sampled from a woman aged 80 or over with acute or convalescent COVID-19. The J gene is TRBJ2-7, the V gene TRBV28; 7 bases line up with TRBD1. The CDR3 here is CAAKGALGEQYF. The DNA of the CDR3 is TGTGCTGCTAAGGGGGCATTAGGCGAGCAGTACTTC. Together with reference TRBV28 and TRBJ2-7, the CDR3 gives the full variable domain: DVKVTQSSRYLVKRTGEKVFLECVQDMDHENMFWYRQDPGLGLRLIYFSYDVKMKEKGDIPEGYSVSREKKERFSLILESASTNQTSMYLCAAKGALGEQYFGPGTRLTVT.